This T cell receptor beta chain was captured in a study of cytomegalovirus exposure and HLA in healthy donors. The repertoire was sequenced with immunoSEQ multiplex PCR; TCRdb's copy has only in-frame clones and lacks some. The table includes about 240,000 clones, approximately 86% detected once. Trimming shortened V by 7 bases and J by 1 base, and 11 bases separated the two germline ends. CDR3 length equals 13 residues. Germline values: CDR1 ENHRY, CDR2 SYGVKD. The rearrangement joins TRBV10-3 to TRBJ2-7, with a weak D call TRBD1 (5 bases). This clonotype originated in a woman between 25 and 40 years old in good health and CMV-seropositive. Material for sequencing was PBMCs. The CDR3 nucleotides are TGTGCCATCAACCCAGGGTCTTCCTACGAGCAGTACTTC. Protein product: CAINPGSSYEQYF.